The next 18 T cell receptor beta chains were all read from a single sample in a study of T cell repertoires in cytomegalovirus infection. TCRdb fed the reads into MiXCR, producing one record per CDR3 protein. The sample records around 500,000 distinct CDR3 sequences, about 39% being singletons. No antigen is known for these receptors. The sample consisted of cultured PBMCs, taken from culture after CMV antigen stimulation. The source is a human donor in good health (CMV status not recorded). Some clones in this sample may be carry-over from other donors' samples.

Only a few counts were recorded for this clonotype. V is TRBV7-9 and J is TRBJ1-6, with D possibly being TRBD1 (6 bases). Trimming removed 3 bases at V and 5 bases at J, with 8 bases between. The germline gives CDR1 SEHNR, CDR2 FQNEAQ (reference sequence). The CDR3 sequence is 14 residues long. Here the CDR3 DNA reads TGTGCCAGCAGCTTTTCAGGGGATAATTCACCCCTCCACTTT. This encodes CASSFSGDNSPLHF.

The rearrangement uses TRBV15 and TRBJ1-4, with D possibly matching TRBD1 (6 bases). Per germline, CDR1 LNHNV and CDR2 YYDKDF (reference sequence). Trimming shortened V by 0 bases and J by 5 bases, and 19 bases separated the two germline ends. The CDR3 runs to 18 residues. Here the CDR3 reads CATSREPPRRGKNEKLFF. CDR3 DNA sequence: TGTGCCACCAGCAGAGAACCCCCCCGCAGGGGAAAAAATGAAAAACTGTTTTTT.

The V and J genes are TRBV7-8 and TRBJ2-1, with 10 bases aligning to TRBD2. Germline lookup yields CDR1 SGHVS and CDR2 FQNEAQ. Germline trimming cut 2 bases from V and 3 bases from J; bases unmatched to any gene: 7. The CDR3 totals 17 residues. CDR3 DNA sequence: TGTGCCAGCAGCTTACTCCTAGCGGGGGCCAACTACAATGAGCAGTTCTTC. It encodes CASSLLLAGANYNEQFF.

V usage is TRBV20-1 and J usage is TRBJ2-1; D uncertain. The germline V gene encodes CDR1 DFQATT and CDR2 SNEGSKA (reference sequence). Trimming removed 2 bases from V and 6 bases from J, with 11 bases in between. The CDR3 length is 13 residues. The CDR3 is CSARPPSTNEQFF. The CDR3 coding sequence is TGCAGTGCTAGACCCCCCAGCACCAATGAGCAGTTCTTC.

In this sample, this clonotype turned up many times. The chain couples TRBV5-4 to TRBJ1-1; weak D call: TRBD1 (5 bases). V was trimmed by 0 bases and J by 7 bases, leaving 16 bases between them. Germline values: CDR1 SGHNT, CDR2 YYREEE (reference sequence). The CDR3 spans 15 residues. The CDR3 loop reads CASSLDGDSSREAFF. The DNA of the CDR3 is TGTGCCAGCAGCTTGGACGGCGACAGCTCACGTGAAGCTTTCTTT.

This clonotype was counted a few times. The V and J genes are TRBV7-6 and TRBJ2-5; 12 positions agree with TRBD2. Trimming at V came to 5 bases and at J to 3 bases, leaving 1 base not matched to a gene. This CDR3 spans 14 amino acids. Per the germline V gene, CDR1 is SGHVS and CDR2 is FNYEAQ. The CDR3 DNA is TGTGCCAGCAGCCGGACTAGCGGGAAAGAGACCCAGTACTTC. It specifies CASSRTSGKETQYF.

This clonotype appeared many times. The chain is built from TRBV7-8 and TRBJ2-4; D gene unclear. The germline gives CDR1 SGHVS, CDR2 FQNEAQ. V shed 1 base and J shed 0 bases, with 10 bases lying between them. The CDR3 totals 16 residues. CDR3 loop: CASSLVVMGAKNIQYF. As DNA, the CDR3 is TGTGCCAGCAGCTTAGTGGTCATGGGAGCCAAAAACATTCAGTACTTC.

This clonotype has more than one count but fewer than ten. V usage is TRBV6-5 and J usage is TRBJ1-1; D call uncertain. V was pared by 3 bases and J by 9 bases, with 8 bases between. The CDR3 is 11 amino acids. Germline-derived CDR1 and CDR2 are MNHEY and SVGAGI. The CDR3 coding sequence is TGTGCCAGCAGTTATCAAGGCAAAGCTTTCTTT. It codes for CASSYQGKAFF.

This clonotype was detected a few times. The V call is TRBV7-2, the J call TRBJ1-5; unclear D gene. The CDR3 totals 16 residues. V was cut by 0 bases and J by 5 bases, with 14 bases left in between. Germline CDR1 SGHTA, CDR2 FQGNSA. CDR3 DNA: TGTGCCAGCAGCTTAGCAACTGGGAGGCAGGATCAGCCCCAGCATTTT. The encoded protein is CASSLATGRQDQPQHF.

This clonotype was recorded a few times. This rearrangement joins TRBV6-5 to TRBJ1-1; D gene ambiguous. The germline V gene has CDR1 MNHEY and CDR2 SVGAGI. The CDR3 totals 13 residues. V lost 6 bases and J lost 11, with 19 bases in between. The CDR3 coding sequence is TGTGCCAGCAGCCGAACGGACCGAAACCGCGCTTTCTTT. It translates to CASSRTDRNRAFF.

This clonotype was detected ten times or more. V usage is TRBV7-2 and J usage is TRBJ1-3; no reliable D call. Germline CDR1 reads SGHTA; CDR2 reads FQGNSA. This CDR3 comprises 14 residues. With 1 base removed from V and 0 bases from J, the gap between germline ends came to 4 bases. CDR3 region: CASSLGSSGNTIYF. In DNA, the CDR3 is TGTGCCAGCAGCTTAGGAAGCTCTGGAAACACCATATATTTT. Based on the CDR3 plus reference TRBV7-2 and TRBJ1-3, the full variable domain is GAGVSQSPSNKVTEKGKDVELRCDPISGHTALYWYRQSLGQGLEFLIYFQGNSAPDKSGLPSDRFSAERTGGSVSTLTIQRTQQEDSAVYLCASSLGSSGNTIYFGEGSWLTVV.

The chain has TRBV6-1 and TRBJ1-1; 7 positions match TRBD1. With 2 bases clipped from V and 4 bases from J, the junction kept 4 bases outside the gene matches. CDR1 is MNHNS, CDR2 SASEGT, per germline. This CDR3 has 14 residues. The CDR3 is CASSELAGGTEAFF. The CDR3 region has the DNA TGTGCCAGCAGTGAACTTGCAGGGGGCACTGAAGCTTTCTTT.

V usage is TRBV12-3 or TRBV12-4 and J usage is TRBJ2-7; weak D call: TRBD1 (6 bases). V was shortened by 6 bases and J by 0 bases, with 12 bases between the two germline ends. There are 14 residues in the CDR3. CDR3 loop: CASRWQGISYEQYF. The CDR3 DNA is TGTGCCAGCAGATGGCAGGGGATCTCCTACGAGCAGTACTTC.

The chain employs TRBV7-2 and TRBJ1-2; possible D gene TRBD1, 5 bases. Germline V gene lookup returns CDR1 SGHTA and CDR2 FQGNSA. The CDR3 contains 14 residues. Trimming removed 5 bases at V and 8 bases at J, with 18 bases between. This CDR3 reads CASSVGQGESGYTF. In nucleotides, the CDR3 is TGTGCCAGCAGCGTCGGGCAGGGTGAATCGGGCTACACCTTC.

The chain carries TRBV7-6 and TRBJ2-2; a possible D gene is TRBD2 (5 bases). Trimming shortened V by 1 base and J by 1 base, and 16 bases separated the two germline ends. The CDR3 has 18 amino acids. CDR1 is SGHVS, CDR2 FNYEAQ, per germline. The CDR3 bases are TGTGCCAGCAGCTTAGGCGGTTGGGCGGCGGGGAACACCGGGGAGCTGTTTTTT. It specifies CASSLGGWAAGNTGELFF.

The chain uses TRBV12-3 or TRBV12-4 and TRBJ2-5, with 8 nucleotides matching TRBD1. Trimming took 8 bases from V and 3 from J; bases not matched to a gene: 5. This CDR3 contains 13 residues. In DNA form, the CDR3 reads TGTGCCAGCTGCAGGGGGCCGGAAGAGACCCAGTACTTC. It translates to CASCRGPEETQYF.

V usage is TRBV5-1 and J usage is TRBJ2-3; either TRBD1 or TRBD2 may supply D (5 bases each). The CDR3 covers 16 residues. In germline, CDR1 is SGHRS, CDR2 YFSETQ. V was cut by 4 bases and J by 5 bases, with 20 bases left in between. In nucleotides, the CDR3 is TGCGCCAGCAGCCCTGGGACCTCCAAATTGGGAGATACGCAGTATTTT. Protein product: CASSPGTSKLGDTQYF. Supplemented by reference TRBV5-1 and TRBJ2-3, the full variable domain reads KAGVTQTPRYLIKTRGQQVTLSCSPISGHRSVSWYQQTPGQGLQFLFEYFSETQRNKGNFPGRFSGRQFSNSRSEMNVSTLELGDSALYLCASSPGTSKLGDTQYFGPGTRLTVL.

J is TRBJ2-3 and V is TRBV12-3 or TRBV12-4, with no clear D. Trimming removed 1 base at V and 6 bases at J, with 11 bases between. CDR3 length equals 14 residues. The CDR3 reads CASSLGSQVDTQYF. In DNA, the CDR3 is TGTGCCAGCAGTTTAGGATCCCAGGTGGATACGCAGTATTTT.